Listed below are T cell receptor beta chains from one sample, sequenced in a study of neurological immune-mediated disorders. A single record per CDR3 protein comes from TCRdb applying MiXCR to the 5' RACE reads. The top ten hold over 1.5% of the sample, which has about 49,000 distinct CDR3 sequences, 6.5% to 8.5% seen once. The sequenced material came from PBMCs. These receptors originate from a middle-aged woman in good health. Each CDR3 is given with its conserved first and last residue. The D gene is left open where the match is weak. Some rows mark clone size as missing; the rest say once, few, many or name a class of expanded clone.

clone_size: many; d_call: -; v_call: TRBV20-1; cdr3_aa: CSALARVGEKLFF
clone_size: many; d_call: -; v_call: TRBV20-1; cdr3_aa: CSASTGHNEQFF
clone_size: many; d_call: TRBD2; v_call: TRBV20-1; cdr3_aa: CSAAWTSGSHEQFF
clone_size: many; d_call: -; v_call: TRBV18; cdr3_aa: CASSTEGELREAFF
clone_size: many; d_call: -; v_call: TRBV5-1; cdr3_aa: CASTFAYRDLITGELFF
clone_size: many; d_call: TRBD1; v_call: TRBV7-2; cdr3_aa: CASSAGTGAYEQYF
clone_size: many; d_call: -; v_call: TRBV4-3; cdr3_aa: CASSPGLTWRDTQYF
clone_size: many; d_call: -; v_call: TRBV4-2; cdr3_aa: CASSQDLTDQVGYTF
clone_size: many; d_call: -; v_call: TRBV28; cdr3_aa: CASSIQGSSASPLHF
clone_size: many; d_call: TRBD2; v_call: TRBV12-3/TRBV12-4; cdr3_aa: CASSSLSGRAWGEQFF
clone_size: -; d_call: -; v_call: TRBV4-2; cdr3_aa: CASSQTGARETQYF
clone_size: many; d_call: -; v_call: TRBV7-6; cdr3_aa: CASSLTGKVFF
clone_size: few; d_call: TRBD2; v_call: TRBV6-2/TRBV6-3; cdr3_aa: CASSPGLAEYNEQFF
clone_size: many; d_call: -; v_call: TRBV7-9; cdr3_aa: CASSSSVPGTTNTGELFF
clone_size: many; d_call: -; v_call: TRBV5-1; cdr3_aa: CASSLGPGSSSYEQYF
clone_size: many; d_call: -; v_call: TRBV4-3; cdr3_aa: CASSQDNTRQVSYEQYF
clone_size: -; d_call: TRBD1; v_call: TRBV7-2; cdr3_aa: CASSSRTGGWEQYF
clone_size: many; d_call: TRBD1; v_call: TRBV12-3/TRBV12-4; cdr3_aa: CASTLQGAGGYTF
clone_size: few; d_call: TRBD1; v_call: TRBV18; cdr3_aa: CASSPRGQGANNEQFF
clone_size: many; d_call: -; v_call: TRBV4-2; cdr3_aa: CASSPRKNQRGSSTDTQYF
clone_size: -; d_call: -; v_call: TRBV25-1; cdr3_aa: CASSEYILGIDQETQYF
clone_size: many; d_call: TRBD1; v_call: TRBV10-3; cdr3_aa: CAISPDRGRDQPQHF
clone_size: many; d_call: -; v_call: TRBV12-3/TRBV12-4; cdr3_aa: CASSLSGTQGQPQHF
clone_size: many; d_call: TRBD2; v_call: TRBV5-6; cdr3_aa: CASSLGSAGGTGELFF
clone_size: many; d_call: -; v_call: TRBV2; cdr3_aa: CASSSSGGYTF
clone_size: many; d_call: TRBD2; v_call: TRBV5-1; cdr3_aa: CASSLDSPGRKGTDTQYF
clone_size: -; d_call: -; v_call: TRBV18; cdr3_aa: CASSPKAGANVLTF
clone_size: many; d_call: -; v_call: TRBV14; cdr3_aa: CASSQEYYRGPQHF
clone_size: many; d_call: -; v_call: TRBV7-3; cdr3_aa: CASSLTGQGIEKLFF
clone_size: many; d_call: TRBD2; v_call: TRBV3-1; cdr3_aa: CASSQEGYGSGSSYNEQFF